The 8 T cell receptor beta chains given below trace back to one sample, sequenced in a study of cytomegalovirus exposure and HLA in healthy donors. PCR involved 60 Vbeta and 13 Jbeta primers. Method: immunoSEQ multiplex PCR; TCRdb's copy keeps in-frame clones and lacks some. The data contain roughly 120,000 clones, roughly two thirds of them singletons. The specimen was PBMCs. The receptors come from a woman aged 30 to 39 in good health and CMV-seronegative.

This rearrangement joins TRBV5-6 to TRBJ1-5; 12 bases agree with TRBD1. CDR3 length: 15 amino acids. Germline values: CDR1 SGHDT, CDR2 YYEEEE. J was trimmed by 5 bases and V by 4 bases; bases with no gene match: 4. The CDR3 loop is CASSAGTGGYQPQHF. Written as DNA, the CDR3 is TGTGCCAGCAGCGCCGGGACAGGGGGCTATCAGCCCCAGCATTTT.

V and J are TRBV30 and TRBJ1-1; D uncertain. CDR3 length: 13 amino acids. Germline assignment: CDR1 GTSNPN and CDR2 SVGIG (reference sequence). V gave up 4 bases and J gave up 0 bases, with 9 bases separating them. The DNA for the CDR3 is TGTGCCTGGACTGCGTCGGTGAACACTGAAGCTTTCTTT. It codes for CAWTASVNTEAFF.

This chain links TRBV19 with TRBJ1-1, with 9 nucleotides matching TRBD1. Trimming removed 4 bases from V and 0 bases from J; junction bases left unmatched: 0. The V gene's germline CDR1 is LNHDA and CDR2 SQIVND (reference sequence). The CDR3 has 14 amino acids. The CDR3 loop is CASSRDRVNTEAFF. Here the CDR3 DNA reads TGTGCCAGTAGTAGGGACAGGGTGAACACTGAAGCTTTCTTT.

The chain joins TRBV29-1 to TRBJ2-5; 8 nucleotides align to TRBD1. The J call may be mistaken, given a closer DNA end match to TRBJ2-7. CDR1 SQVTM and CDR2 ANQGSEA come from the germline V gene. The CDR3 is 12 residues long. The CDR3 sequence is CSVGGQGNEQYF. The CDR3 bases are TGCAGCGTTGGCGGACAGGGAAACGAGCAGTACTTC.

V gene TRBV2 combines with J gene TRBJ2-1; D is uncertain. Trimming took off 6 bases at V and 5 bases at J, with 5 bases between the two ends. The CDR3 spans 11 residues. The germline gives CDR1 SNHLY, CDR2 FYNNEI. The CDR3 here is CASSGDNEQFF. The CDR3 bases are TGTGCCAGCAGCGGTGACAATGAGCAGTTCTTC.

The CDR3 region has the DNA TGTGCCAGCAGCTTGGCCAGGGACTGGAACTATGGCTACACCTTC. This sequence encodes CASSLARDWNYGYTF. This chain joins TRBV5-4 and TRBJ1-2; TRBD1 might be the D (5 bases). Germline CDR1 and CDR2: SGHNT and YYREEE (reference sequence). Trimming removed 0 bases from V and 2 bases from J, with 11 bases in between. CDR3 length equals 15 residues.

The chain is built from TRBV4-3 and TRBJ1-2; 7 positions agree with TRBD1. The CDR3 is 15 residues long. V shed 2 bases and J 5 bases; nucleotides not matched to a gene: 8. Per germline, CDR1 LGHNA and CDR2 YSLEER. The CDR3 loop reads CASSQSRGSMYGYTF. The CDR3 coding sequence is TGCGCCAGCAGCCAAAGCAGGGGGTCGATGTATGGCTACACCTTC.

The chain combines TRBV7-9 with TRBJ1-2; 10 nucleotides agree with TRBD1. Trimming cost V 7 bases and J 3 bases; bases outside gene matches: 5. There are 14 residues in the CDR3. Germline V gene sequence: CDR1 SEHNR, CDR2 FQNEAQ (reference sequence). The CDR3 region has the DNA TGTGCCAGCAACACCGGGACAGGGGACTATGGCTACACCTTC. Protein sequence: CASNTGTGDYGYTF. Based on the CDR3 plus reference TRBV7-9 and TRBJ1-2, the full variable domain is DTGVSQNPRHKITKRGQNVTFRCDPISEHNRLYWYRQTLGQGPEFLTYFQNEAQLEKSRLLSDRFSAERPKGSFSTLEIQRTEQGDSAMYLCASNTGTGDYGYTFGSGTRLTVV.